This is a list of T cell receptor beta chains from one sample in a study of CD8 T cells in Susac syndrome. A single record per CDR3 protein comes from TCRdb applying MiXCR to the immunoSEQ multiplex PCR reads. Here the sample spans about 400,000 distinct CDR3 sequences, more than 80% being singletons. Source material: CD8+ T cells from PBMCs. The receptors derive from a human donor with multiple sclerosis. CDR3s include the opening cysteine and the closing phenylalanine or tryptophan. A D gene is named only where the DNA matches it firmly. Clone size appears in some rows only: once, few, many, or a class for an expanded clone.

CDR3 protein,CDR3 DNA,D gene,J gene,V gene,clone size
CASSQDLGDQPQHF,TGCGCCAGCAGCCAAGACCTCGGGGACCAGCCCCAGCATTTT,-,TRBJ1-5,TRBV4-1,-
CASSLSGGRADFYEQYF,TGTGCCAGCAGTTTATCTGGCGGGAGGGCCGATTTCTACGAGCAGTACTTC,TRBD2,TRBJ2-7,TRBV27,few
CASTQGGYSYEQYF,TGCGCCAGCACCCAGGGCGGCTACTCCTACGAGCAGTACTTC,-,TRBJ2-7,TRBV5-1,-
CASSLLVPGMNTEAFF,TGTGCCAGCAGTTTATTAGTCCCAGGGATGAACACTGAAGCTTTCTTT,-,TRBJ1-1,TRBV27,-
CSARGSRTGQMHGYTF,TGCAGTGCTAGAGGGAGTCGGACAGGGCAGATGCATGGCTACACCTTC,TRBD1,TRBJ1-2,TRBV20-1,-
CASSSSVGSYNEQFF,TGCGCCAGCAGCTCTAGCGTTGGCTCCTACAATGAGCAGTTCTTC,-,TRBJ2-1,TRBV10-2,-
CASSDRTGGPQETQYF,TGTGCCAGCAGTGATCGGACGGGAGGCCCCCAAGAGACCCAGTACTTC,TRBD2,TRBJ2-5,TRBV6-2/TRBV6-3,-
CASSSTSGSVVEQFF,TGTGCCAGCAGCTCGACTAGCGGGAGCGTCGTTGAGCAGTTCTTC,TRBD2,TRBJ2-1,TRBV7-3,-
CASSFNRDSQNEKLFF,TGTGCCAGCAGCTTTAACCGGGACAGCCAAAATGAAAAACTGTTTTTT,TRBD1,TRBJ1-4,TRBV7-6,-
CASSYGTGMNEQYF,TGTGCCAGCAGCTACGGGACAGGGATGAACGAGCAGTACTTC,TRBD1,TRBJ2-7,TRBV11-2,-
CASSSSGPEQETQYF,TGTGCCAGCAGTTCCTCAGGGCCCGAACAAGAGACCCAGTACTTC,-,TRBJ2-5,TRBV12-3/TRBV12-4,-
CASSLAGTGSYGYTF,TGTGCCAGCAGCTTAGCGGGGACAGGGAGCTATGGCTACACCTTC,TRBD1,TRBJ1-2,TRBV7-9,-
CASSRLGDSYNEQFF,TGTGCCAGCAGTAGACTAGGGGACTCCTACAATGAGCAGTTCTTC,-,TRBJ2-1,TRBV9,-
CASSLPGQGGYTF,TGTGCCAGCAGTTTACCCGGACAGGGAGGCTACACCTTC,TRBD1,TRBJ1-2,TRBV27,-
CASSYSRRGDRGTEAFF,TGTGCCAGCAGTTACTCTCGTCGTGGGGACAGGGGCACTGAAGCTTTCTTT,TRBD1,TRBJ1-1,TRBV6-2/TRBV6-3,-
CASSLGGAVGNTIYF,TGTGCCAGCAGCTTAGGGGGGGCTGTTGGAAACACCATATATTTT,-,TRBJ1-3,TRBV7-2,once
CVSSPLEAGTDTQYF,TGTGTCAGCAGTCCGCTAGAGGCGGGCACAGATACGCAGTATTTT,-,TRBJ2-3,TRBV27,-
CASSEMSLGLNSEQFF,TGTGCCAGCAGTGAAATGTCTTTGGGACTCAACAGTGAGCAGTTCTTC,-,TRBJ2-1,TRBV2,-
CASSTTGPDTQYF,TGTGCCAGCAGCACCACAGGGCCTGATACGCAGTATTTT,-,TRBJ2-3,TRBV7-9,once
CAIGPGRYEQYF,TGTGCCATCGGCCCGGGCAGATACGAGCAGTACTTC,-,TRBJ2-7,TRBV10-3,-
CSARTGTGAYEQYF,TGCAGCGCGCGGACCGGGACAGGGGCCTACGAGCAGTACTTC,TRBD1,TRBJ2-7,TRBV29-1,-
CSVTGGVSYEQYF,TGCAGCGTCACGGGGGGGGTTTCCTACGAGCAGTACTTC,TRBD2,TRBJ2-7,TRBV29-1,-
CASSHLPGQGDYGELFF,TGCGCCAGCAGCCATCTCCCGGGACAGGGGGATTACGGGGAGCTGTTTTTT,TRBD1,TRBJ2-2,TRBV4-1,-
CASSSYPGEQPQHF,TGTGCCAGCAGTTCGTACCCCGGGGAACAGCCCCAGCATTTT,-,TRBJ1-5,TRBV27,-
CASSRRDRQIGGELFF,TGTGCCAGCAGCCGCCGGGACAGACAGATTGGCGGGGAGCTGTTTTTT,TRBD1,TRBJ2-2,TRBV7-9,-
CASSSTDNTEAFF,TGTGCCAGCAGCTCAACAGACAACACTGAAGCTTTCTTT,-,TRBJ1-1,TRBV7-6,once
CASSGSNWKFGYQPQHF,TGTGCCAGCAGTGGAAGTAATTGGAAGTTTGGATATCAGCCCCAGCATTTT,-,TRBJ1-5,TRBV28,once
CSVEAQNSETQYF,TGCAGCGTTGAAGCCCAGAATTCTGAGACCCAGTACTTC,-,TRBJ2-5,TRBV29-1,-
CASSRLAGLLQETQYF,TGTGCCAGCAGTAGACTAGCGGGGCTACTACAAGAGACCCAGTACTTC,TRBD2,TRBJ2-5,TRBV28,-
CAWETTGVGEQFF,TGTGCCTGGGAAACGACAGGGGTAGGTGAGCAGTTCTTC,TRBD1,TRBJ2-1,TRBV30,-
CASSLGQEYSYEQYF,TGTGCCAGCAGTTTAGGACAGGAATACTCCTACGAGCAGTACTTC,TRBD1,TRBJ2-7,TRBV28,-